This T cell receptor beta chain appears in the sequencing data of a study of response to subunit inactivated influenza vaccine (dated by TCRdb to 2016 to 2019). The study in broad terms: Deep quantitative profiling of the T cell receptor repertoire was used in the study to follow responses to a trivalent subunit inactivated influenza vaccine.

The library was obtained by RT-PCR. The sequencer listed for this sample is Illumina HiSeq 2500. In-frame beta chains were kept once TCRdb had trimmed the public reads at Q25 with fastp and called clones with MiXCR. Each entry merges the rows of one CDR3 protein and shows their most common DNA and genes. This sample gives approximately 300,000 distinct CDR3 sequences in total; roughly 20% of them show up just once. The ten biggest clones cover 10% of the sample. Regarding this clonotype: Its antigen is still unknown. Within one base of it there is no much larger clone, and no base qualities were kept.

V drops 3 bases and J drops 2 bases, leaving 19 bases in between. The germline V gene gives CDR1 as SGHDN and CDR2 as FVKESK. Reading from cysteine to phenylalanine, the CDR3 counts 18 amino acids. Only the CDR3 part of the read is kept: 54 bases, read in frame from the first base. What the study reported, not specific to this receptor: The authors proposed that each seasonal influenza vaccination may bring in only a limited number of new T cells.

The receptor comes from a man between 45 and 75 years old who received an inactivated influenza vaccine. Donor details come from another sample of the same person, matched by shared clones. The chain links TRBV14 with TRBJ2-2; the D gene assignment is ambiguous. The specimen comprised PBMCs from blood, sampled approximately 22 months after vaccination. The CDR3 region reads CASSHHWGSYPNTGELFF. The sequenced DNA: TGTGCCAGCAGCCATCACTGGGGAAGTTACCCTAACACCGGGGAGCTGTTTTTT. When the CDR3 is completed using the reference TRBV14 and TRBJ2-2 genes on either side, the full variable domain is EAGVTQFPSHSVIEKGQTVTLRCDPISGHDNLYWYRRVMGKEIKFLLHFVKESKQDESGMPNNRFLAERTGGTYSTLKVQPAELEDSGVYFCASSHHWGSYPNTGELFFGEGSRLTVL.